The 13 T cell receptor beta chains below all came from one sample that was sequenced in a study of response to subunit inactivated influenza vaccine. TCRdb recomputed calls from the RT-PCR reads with MiXCR, one row per CDR3 protein. The sample has some 500,000 distinct CDR3 sequences; around 25% are singletons. Sequenced here: CD4+ T cells sorted from PBMCs, sampled 4 to 6 days after vaccination. These receptors originate from a middle-aged man who received an inactivated influenza vaccine.

In this sample, this clonotype turned up a few times. The rearrangement joins TRBV20-1 to TRBJ2-1; 12 nucleotides align to TRBD2. Germline-derived CDR1 and CDR2 are DFQATT and SNEGSKA (reference sequence). This CDR3 is 16 amino acids long. J gave up 4 bases and V 3 bases, and 7 bases lay outside the gene matches. This CDR3 reads CSASGLAGPNYNEQFF. As DNA, the CDR3 is TGCAGTGCTAGCGGACTAGCGGGACCAAATTACAATGAGCAGTTCTTC.

In nucleotides, the CDR3 is TGTGCCAGCACCCATGGGGACATAACGTTTTATAGCAATCAGCCCCAGCATTTT. Amino acids: CASTHGDITFYSNQPQHF. The V gene is TRBV2, the J gene TRBJ1-5; D is possibly TRBD1 (6 bases). V was trimmed by 7 bases and J by 0 bases, leaving 22 bases between them. The germline V gene encodes CDR1 SNHLY and CDR2 FYNNEI. CDR3 length: 18 amino acids.

The chain couples TRBV5-5 to TRBJ1-1; 10 nucleotides agree with TRBD1. The J segment lost 5 bases and the V segment lost 0 bases, leaving 4 bases of the junction unmatched. The CDR3 sequence is 15 residues long. Germline V gene lookup returns CDR1 SGHKS and CDR2 YYEKEE (reference sequence). CDR3 in DNA: TGTGCCAGCAGCTTGGCGACAGGGGGCACGACTGAAGCTTTCTTT. Translation: CASSLATGGTTEAFF. The full variable domain, completed using reference TRBV5-5 and TRBJ1-1, is DAGVTQSPTHLIKTRGQQVTLRCSPISGHKSVSWYQQVLGQGPQFIFQYYEKEERGRGNFPDRFSARQFPNYSSELNVNALLLGDSALYLCASSLATGGTTEAFFGQGTRLTVV.

This rearrangement joins TRBV7-3 to TRBJ2-7, with D perhaps TRBD2 (6 bases). This CDR3 contains 15 residues. Germline V gene lookup returns CDR1 SGHTA and CDR2 FQGTGA. V was cut by 5 bases and J by 3 bases, with 17 bases left in between. The CDR3 nucleotides read TGTGCCAGCAGCCTGGTAGTGACTAGAGACTACGAGCAGTACTTC. Its protein product is CASSLVVTRDYEQYF.

This sequence joins TRBV5-1 and TRBJ2-1; D remains ambiguous. V gave up 0 bases and J gave up 7 bases, with 8 bases separating them. The germline gives CDR1 SGHRS, CDR2 YFSETQ. The CDR3 sequence is 13 residues long. This chain's CDR3 is CASSLEENNEQFF. The CDR3, as DNA: TGCGCCAGCAGCTTGGAGGAGAATAATGAGCAGTTCTTC.

The V and J genes are TRBV4-2 and TRBJ2-5; D uncertain. From germline, CDR1 is LGHNA and CDR2 YNFKEQ. Trimming pared 0 bases from V and 5 bases from J, leaving 13 bases between. The CDR3 loop spans 15 amino acids. The CDR3 sequence: CASSQDGNMGETQYF. The CDR3, as DNA: TGTGCCAGCAGCCAAGATGGAAACATGGGGGAGACCCAGTACTTC.

The chain is built from TRBV28 and TRBJ2-3; 11 bases match TRBD2. This CDR3 has 17 amino acids. CDR1 and CDR2 (germline): MDHEN, SYDVKM. V lost 3 bases, J lost 6 bases, and 11 bases stayed unmatched. The CDR3 nucleotides are TGTGCCAGCAGTTTGCAGACTAGCGGGGTGTTCGGGGATACGCAGTATTTT. It yields the protein CASSLQTSGVFGDTQYF.

The chain is built from TRBV20-1 and TRBJ2-1; 10 bases agree with TRBD2. The germline CDR1 and CDR2 sequences are DFQATT and SNEGSKA (reference sequence). There are 14 residues in the CDR3. J gave up 5 bases and V 1 base, and 2 bases lay outside the gene matches. This CDR3 reads CSARALAGDNEQFF. CDR3 sequence (DNA): TGCAGTGCTAGAGCCCTAGCGGGAGACAATGAGCAGTTCTTC.

The rearrangement uses TRBV4-2 and TRBJ1-2; D unresolved. Trimming pared 1 base from V and 2 bases from J, leaving 8 bases between. The germline V gene encodes CDR1 LGHNA and CDR2 YNFKEQ. This CDR3 has 14 amino acids. The CDR3 DNA reads TGTGCCAGCAGCCAAGTCTCCGGAAACTATGGCTACACCTTC. Encoded protein: CASSQVSGNYGYTF.

The J gene is TRBJ2-3, the V gene TRBV27; tentative D call: TRBD2 (6 bases). This CDR3 region has 14 residues. V lost 6 bases to trimming and J lost 4 bases, with 14 bases between them. Germline-derived CDR1 and CDR2 are MNHEY and SMNVEV (reference sequence). The CDR3 sequence: CASRLAREADTQYF. CDR3 nucleotides: TGTGCCAGCAGACTAGCTAGGGAGGCAGATACGCAGTATTTT.

The V gene is TRBV29-1, the J gene TRBJ2-3; TRBD1 or TRBD2 may be the D gene (5 bases each). Trimming cost V 5 bases and J 0 bases, with 12 bases left between them. CDR3 size: 14 residues. Germline CDR1 reads SQVTM; CDR2 reads ANQGSEA. Here the CDR3 DNA reads TGCAGCGTTACGTCCGGGGCCAGCACAGATACGCAGTATTTT. Its protein is CSVTSGASTDTQYF.

This clonotype has only a few counts. The chain employs TRBV5-1 and TRBJ2-7; 12 bases agree with TRBD1. Germline V gene data show CDR1 as SGHRS and CDR2 as YFSETQ. V shed 6 bases and J 7 bases; nucleotides not matched to a gene: 5. There are 13 residues in the CDR3. The CDR3 here is CASKGQGAGEQYF. The CDR3 region has the DNA TGCGCCAGCAAGGGACAGGGGGCGGGGGAGCAGTACTTC.

This clonotype came up a few times. This chain uses TRBV25-1 with TRBJ2-5; D may correspond to TRBD1 or TRBD2 (5 bases each). Germline V gene data show CDR1 as MGHDK and CDR2 as SYGVNS. CDR3 length: 17 amino acids. Trimming took off 3 bases at V and 4 bases at J, with 21 bases between the two ends. CDR3 coding DNA: TGTGCCAGCAGTGACCCCCGGGACGCCAAACAGTCAGAGACCCAGTACTTC. It codes for CASSDPRDAKQSETQYF. Combining the CDR3 with reference TRBV25-1 and TRBJ2-5 gives the whole variable domain EADIYQTPRYLVIGTGKKITLECSQTMGHDKMYWYQQDPGMELHLIHYSYGVNSTEKGDLSSESTVSRIRTEHFPLTLESARPSHTSQYLCASSDPRDAKQSETQYFGPGTRLLVL.